These 14 T cell receptor beta chains came from one sample sequenced in a study of beta chain features in type 1 diabetes. Expressed TCRB transcripts were sequenced because the entire RNA isolate underwent reverse transcription. The table came from immunoSEQ multiplex PCR; TCRdb's copy has only in-frame clones and leaves some out. In the table there are roughly 350,000 clones, 9.5% to 12% of which are singletons. What was sequenced was naive CD4+ T cells from blood. These receptors all stem from a woman in her twenties or thirties in good health.

CDR3 residues: CASSVGQINTGELFF. CDR3 bases: TGTGCCAGCAGCGTAGGACAGATTAACACCGGGGAGCTGTTTTTT. V is TRBV9 and J is TRBJ2-2, with D perhaps TRBD1 (5 bases). Germline CDR1 and CDR2: SGDLS and YYNGEE. Trimming stripped 0 bases from V and 2 bases from J, with 8 bases between. The CDR3 covers 15 residues. Drawing the rest from reference TRBV9 and TRBJ2-2, the complete variable domain is DSGVTQTPKHLITATGQRVTLRCSPRSGDLSVYWYQQSLDQGLQFLIQYYNGEERAKGNILERFSAQQFPDLHSELNLSSLELGDSALYFCASSVGQINTGELFFGEGSRLTVL.

This clone was observed a handful of times. Other DNA sequences in this specimen translate into the identical CDR3. The chain uses TRBV30 and TRBJ2-5; D is possibly TRBD2 (5 bases). V lost 1 base and J lost 5, with 8 bases in between. Germline-derived CDR1 and CDR2 are GTSNPN and SVGIG (reference sequence). The CDR3 sequence is 12 residues long. The DNA of the CDR3 is TGTGCCTGGAGTGGAGGCGGGGAGACCCAGTACTTC. It specifies CAWSGGGETQYF. Full variable domain (rest looked up from reference TRBV30 and TRBJ2-5): SQTIHQWPATLVQPVGSPLSLECTVEGTSNPNLYWYRQAAGRGLQLLFYSVGIGQISSEVPQNLSASRPQDRQFILSSKKLLLSDSGFYLCAWSGGGETQYFGPGTRLLVL.

This clone showed up just a few times. V gene TRBV7-9 combines with J gene TRBJ1-2, with TRBD1 as a possible D gene (6 bases). Trimming cost V 5 bases and J 4 bases, with 17 bases left between them. Looked up from germline, CDR1 is SEHNR and CDR2 is FQNEAQ (reference sequence). This CDR3 has 15 amino acids. The CDR3 is CASSPRTVEPYGYTF. The CDR3 nucleotides read TGTGCCAGCAGCCCTAGGACAGTTGAGCCCTATGGCTACACCTTC. Full variable domain (outside the CDR3, taken from reference TRBV7-9 and TRBJ1-2): DTGVSQNPRHKITKRGQNVTFRCDPISEHNRLYWYRQTLGQGPEFLTYFQNEAQLEKSRLLSDRFSAERPKGSFSTLEIQRTEQGDSAMYLCASSPRTVEPYGYTFGSGTRLTVV.

Only a few counts were recorded for this clone. This rearrangement joins TRBV18 to TRBJ1-1; D might be TRBD1 (6 bases). CDR3 length: 16 residues. The V and J ends lost 0 bases and 2 bases respectively, with 13 bases between them. In germline, CDR1 is KGHSH, CDR2 LQKENI. This CDR3 is CASSPPTGKGNTEAFF. DNA of the CDR3: TGTGCCAGCTCACCACCAACAGGGAAAGGTAACACTGAAGCTTTCTTT.

The chain employs TRBV11-2 and TRBJ1-5; perhaps TRBD1 as D (6 bases). Germline assignment: CDR1 SGHAT and CDR2 FQNNGV. The CDR3 runs to 15 residues. Trimming removed 1 base at V and 3 bases at J, with 10 bases between. CDR3 amino acids: CASSLVSGDNQPQHF. The CDR3 coding sequence is TGTGCCAGCAGCTTAGTGTCAGGGGACAATCAGCCCCAGCATTTT.

This clone was recorded a few times. V usage is TRBV18 and J usage is TRBJ2-1; D may be TRBD2 (5 bases). Germline V gene sequence: CDR1 KGHSH, CDR2 LQKENI. V dropped 3 bases and J dropped 0 bases, with 15 bases sitting between them. The CDR3 contains 17 residues. This CDR3 is CASSPLLGRSSYNEQFF. In DNA, the CDR3 is TGTGCCAGCTCACCCCTATTGGGGAGAAGCTCCTACAATGAGCAGTTCTTC.

This clone was detected only a few times. The chain links TRBV27 to TRBJ2-7; 10 bases are a match to TRBD1. In germline, CDR1 is MNHEY, CDR2 SMNVEV (reference sequence). V was pared by 2 bases and J by 2 bases, with 3 bases of the junction left unmatched. CDR3 length: 15 residues. In DNA, the CDR3 is TGTGCCAGCAGTTTAAAGGGACAGGGGACCTACGAGCAGTACTTC. It encodes CASSLKGQGTYEQYF.

This chain joins TRBV6-1 and TRBJ1-5, with 10 nucleotides matching TRBD1. Germline CDR1 is MNHNS and CDR2 is SASEGT. The V and J ends lost 2 bases and 4 bases, in that order; junction bases with no gene match: 11. The CDR3 runs to 18 residues. CDR3 coding DNA: TGTGCCAGCAGTGAATTTCTGGGGGGGACAGGGGTTAATCAGCCCCAGCATTTT. It is translated as CASSEFLGGTGVNQPQHF.

This chain links TRBV6-5 with TRBJ1-1; D not certain. Per germline, CDR1 MNHEY and CDR2 SVGAGI. The CDR3 totals 13 residues. Trimming left V 0 bases short and J 7 bases short, with 9 bases between. The CDR3 spells CASSYSTLGEAFF. In nucleotides, the CDR3 is TGTGCCAGCAGTTACTCGACTCTCGGTGAAGCTTTCTTT.

This clone was counted a few times. This sequence joins TRBV15 and TRBJ2-1, with D tentatively TRBD1 (7 bases). V lost 1 base and J lost 8, with 15 bases in between. CDR3 size: 15 residues. Germline CDR1 LNHNV, CDR2 YYDKDF (reference sequence). The CDR3 reads CATSRGQGGSDEQFF. The CDR3 nucleotides read TGTGCCACCAGCAGAGGACAGGGAGGATCAGATGAGCAGTTCTTC.

This clone was picked up a small number of times. The CDR3 here is CASSTQMNTEAFF. The CDR3 region has the DNA TGTGCCAGTAGTACCCAAATGAACACTGAAGCTTTCTTT. The J gene is TRBJ1-1, the V gene TRBV19; D gene uncertain. Trimming stripped 4 bases from V and 0 bases from J, with 6 bases between. The CDR3 runs 13 residues. Looked up from germline, CDR1 is LNHDA and CDR2 is SQIVND (reference sequence).

Only a few counts were recorded for this clone. Additional DNA sequences in this sample encode the identical CDR3. The chain is built from TRBV5-1 and TRBJ2-3; 12 nucleotides agree with TRBD2. Germline V lookup: CDR1 SGHRS, CDR2 YFSETQ. The CDR3 sequence is 15 residues long. The ends lost 5 bases at V and 3 bases at J; junction bases unmatched: 4. This CDR3 reads CASSPGLAGTDTQYF. CDR3 coding DNA: TGCGCCAGCAGTCCCGGACTAGCGGGAACAGATACGCAGTATTTT.

The chain joins TRBV9 to TRBJ1-2, with 9 bases matching TRBD1. V lost 3 bases, J lost 4 bases, and 10 bases stayed unmatched. Germline V gene data show CDR1 as SGDLS and CDR2 as YYNGEE. This CDR3 region has 16 residues. The CDR3 reads CASSETGQGGPYGYTF. Written as DNA, the CDR3 is TGTGCCAGCAGCGAAACGGGACAGGGAGGGCCCTATGGCTACACCTTC.

The chain uses TRBV25-1 and TRBJ2-3, with 9 bases that match TRBD2. Per germline, CDR1 MGHDK and CDR2 SYGVNS. This CDR3 is built from 16 residues. The J segment lost 5 bases and the V segment lost 1 base, leaving 7 bases of the junction unmatched. The CDR3 DNA sequence: TGTGCCAGCAGTGAATTCCCGACTAGCGGAGGAGATACGCAGTATTTT. It encodes CASSEFPTSGGDTQYF. Using reference TRBV25-1 and TRBJ2-3 for the parts outside the CDR3, the full variable domain is EADIYQTPRYLVIGTGKKITLECSQTMGHDKMYWYQQDPGMELHLIHYSYGVNSTEKGDLSSESTVSRIRTEHFPLTLESARPSHTSQYLCASSEFPTSGGDTQYFGPGTRLTVL.